This TCR beta chain derives from a study of cytomegalovirus exposure and HLA in healthy donors. Broader study findings: TCR clusters originating in the first cohort tended to co-occur in the 120 validation repertoires, according to a later analysis.

With respect to this clone: Its antigen remains unknown.

Clones were sequenced by immunoSEQ multiplex PCR, and TCRdb holds only the in-frame ones, with some missing. The table shows roughly 120,000 clones, with around 90% occurring only once. Germline CDR1 reads LGHNA; CDR2 reads YSLEER. The trim removed 0 bases at V and 4 bases at J, leaving 4 bases unmatched. The CDR3 loop spans 15 amino acids. Sequencing was done on a sample of PBMCs. This sequence originates from a woman aged 18-29 years in good health and CMV-seronegative. The chain links TRBV4-3 to TRBJ1-1, with 8 bases that match TRBD1. This CDR3 reads CASSQENRGGTEAFF. CDR3 in DNA: TGCGCCAGCAGCCAAGAAAACAGGGGGGGCACTGAAGCTTTCTTT.